This T cell receptor beta chain was identified during a study of cytomegalovirus exposure and HLA in healthy donors. Trimming stripped 3 bases from V and 10 bases from J, with 16 bases between. The germline V gene has CDR1 LNHDA and CDR2 SQIVND (reference sequence). CDR3 size: 15 residues. PCR amplification relied on 60 Vbeta primers (plus 13 Jbeta primers). Repertoires were generated with immunoSEQ multiplex PCR, while TCRdb's copy carries only in-frame clones and drops some. The sample holds roughly 110,000 clones; 65% to 85% are singletons and the top ten take 2% to 3%. General study points: After further analysis at a later stage, under 20,000 TCR beta sequences were associated with HLA alleles at 0.05 false discovery rate.

With respect to this clone: No antigen is known for it.

The sample was PBMCs. The source of this sequence is a man between 18 and 29 years old in good health and CMV-seronegative. The V gene is TRBV19, the J gene TRBJ1-6; D is unresolved. CDR3 protein: CASSISRVPGSPLHF. In DNA form, the CDR3 reads TGTGCCAGTAGTATTTCTAGAGTCCCCGGGTCACCCCTCCACTTT.